The sample holds a few counts of the clone carrying this T cell receptor (beta chain). Its cognate antigen is unknown. TCRdb fed the 5' RACE reads into MiXCR, producing one record per CDR3 protein. Of approximately 300,000 distinct CDR3 sequences detected, around 10% appear once; the ten largest clones hold less than 3.5%. J was trimmed by 5 bases and V by 2 bases; bases with no gene match: 4. This CDR3 contains 15 residues. The data were obtained in a study of T cells after yellow fever vaccination. About the research overall: Some fractions had low cell numbers, and these were prepared with SMART-Seq v4 Ultra Low Input.

Overall study results and limits: Weaker overall, the secondary response nonetheless peaked faster (day 5 versus 15). Just a small share of clonotypes turned up in the CD4 compartment as well as the CD8 compartment.

Sequenced material: CD4+ T cells sorted from PBMCs, taken 45 days after the yellow fever booster vaccination. V usage is TRBV12-3 or TRBV12-4 and J usage is TRBJ1-4; TRBD1 aligns across 8 bases. The receptor was derived from a man aged 18 to 29 who received the YFV17D yellow fever vaccine. The CDR3: CASSLQGARNEKLFF. In nucleotides, the CDR3 is TGTGCCAGCAGTTTACAGGGGGCTAGGAATGAAAAACTGTTTTTT.